This TCR beta chain was retrieved from a study of vaccination effects on CD4 cells after COVID-19. Turning to the study itself: Post-vaccine sampling took place a median of 72 days after the second dose. Whole-study findings and limits: The study enrolled few convalescent patients and sampled no early post-infection timepoints.

Comment on this clone: Its specificity is unknown.

Using viral peptide pools, the ViraFEST assay grew out antigen-specific CD4+ T cells prior to sequencing. Isolation of CD4+ T cells took place after 10 days of culture. It was two doses of either the BNT162b2 or mRNA-1273 vaccine that participants received. After approximately 2 million PBMC were placed in each well, they were cultured with about 10 IU/ml IL-2 and roughly 10 ug/ml peptides. Half-medium replacement with IL-2 medium occurred on days 3 and 7. Profiling relied on immunoSEQ multiplex PCR, and the TCRdb table lists in-frame clones only, not all of them. The sample shows about 16,000 clones, roughly 70% of them seen only once. The source of this sequence is a human donor who received a COVID-19 vaccine. The source material was CD4+ T cells from PBMCs cultured with SARS-CoV-2 spike peptides, sampled after COVID-19 vaccination.

CDR3 amino acids: CASSLRGLAGGRETQYF. CDR3 DNA sequence: TGTGCCAGCAGCTTACGAGGACTAGCGGGGGGAAGAGAGACCCAGTACTTC. The chain joins TRBV7-3 to TRBJ2-5; 14 nucleotides align to TRBD2. Germline assignment: CDR1 SGHTA and CDR2 FQGTGA. V lost 2 bases and J lost 4; bases outside the gene matches: 6. The CDR3 covers 17 residues. Full variable domain (rest looked up from reference TRBV7-3 and TRBJ2-5): GAGVSQTPSNKVTEKGKYVELRCDPISGHTALYWYRQSLGQGPEFLIYFQGTGAADDSGLPNDRFFAVRPEGSVSTLKIQRTERGDSAVYLCASSLRGLAGGRETQYFGPGTRLLVL.